This T cell receptor (beta chain) originates from a study of OX40 agonist ivuxolimab in advanced cancers. As for the study in general: Ivuxolimab, an antibody acting as an agonist of OX40 (CD134), was used to treat patients.

The repertoire was sequenced with immunoSEQ multiplex PCR; TCRdb's copy has only in-frame clones and lacks some. The sample comprises approximately 49,000 clones, 85% of which are singletons, and roughly 21% rests with the top ten. This CDR3 contains 12 residues. Trimming pared 1 base from V and 3 bases from J, leaving 5 bases between. In germline, CDR1 is SGHNT, CDR2 YYREEE (reference sequence). The rearrangement joins TRBV5-4 to TRBJ2-7; no clear D gene. The sample was CD4+ or CD8+ T cells sorted from blood, taken in a trial of the OX40 agonist ivuxolimab. The receptor's source is an adult with an advanced solid tumor such as melanoma, head and neck, liver or kidney cancer. The CDR3, as DNA: TGTGCCAGCAGCTTGTGGGGCTACGAGCAGTACGTC. This translates into CASSLWGYEQYV.